This TCR beta chain was recorded in a study of control samples from healthy donors and cancer patients. Germline V gene sequence: CDR1 SGDLS, CDR2 YYNGEE. The CDR3 loop spans 13 amino acids. V was trimmed by 2 bases and J by 0 bases, leaving 5 bases between them. Measured with immunoSEQ multiplex PCR; TCRdb has only the in-frame clones, and not every one. The sample lists over 50,000 clones, 90% to 96% occurring once. The chain employs TRBV9 and TRBJ1-1; D not resolved. The receptor's source is a young woman in good health. The source material was blood. In DNA form, the CDR3 reads TGTGCCAGCAGCGTCTACGTGAACACTGAAGCTTTCTTT. This gives the protein CASSVYVNTEAFF.